One sample yielded the 18 T cell receptor beta chains listed below, sequenced in a study of blood T cells in healthy people across ages. Together with a sample-barcoded 5' primer, a J-beta primer mix was included in a second PCR lasting about 7 to 12 cycles. TCRdb re-analysed the 5' RACE reads in MiXCR, keeping a single row per CDR3 protein. Among about 1.4 million distinct CDR3 sequences listed, roughly 64% were seen once. Material for sequencing was blood. The receptor source for this set is a man aged 18-30 years in good health.

The chain carries TRBV20-1 and TRBJ2-5; 9 bases line up with TRBD1. The tail of the sequence fits TRBJ2-7 better, so the J call may be wrong. Germline CDR1 DFQATT, CDR2 SNEGSKA (reference sequence). This CDR3 has 14 residues. CDR3 bases: TGCAGTGCTGTTACCGGGACAGGGTTTTACGAGCAGTACTTC. Translation: CSAVTGTGFYEQYF.

A few counts support this clonotype. The chain employs TRBV3-1 and TRBJ2-3; 12 nucleotides agree with TRBD2. The CDR3 has 17 amino acids. The ends lost 7 bases at V and 0 bases at J; junction bases unmatched: 8. Looked up from germline, CDR1 is LGHDT and CDR2 is YNNKEL (reference sequence). The CDR3 here is CASNPTSGGPSTDTQYF. CDR3 nucleotide sequence: TGTGCCAGCAACCCGACTAGCGGGGGACCTAGCACAGATACGCAGTATTTT.

The gene calls are TRBV4-1 and TRBJ1-1; TRBD1 is a possible D gene (5 bases). Germline V CDR1 and CDR2: MGHRA, YSYEKL. V lost 3 bases and J 3 bases, leaving 14 bases between the germline ends. The CDR3 is 15 residues long. CDR3 residues: CASSQPYGGDTEAFF. The CDR3, as DNA: TGCGCCAGCAGCCAGCCCTACGGGGGGGACACTGAAGCTTTCTTT.

This clonotype was counted between two and nine times. The V gene is TRBV4-1, the J gene TRBJ2-4; D possibly corresponds to TRBD1 (6 bases). The J call may not be correct, given that the DNA end is closer to TRBJ2-7. This CDR3 comprises 19 residues. Germline CDR1 is MGHRA and CDR2 is YSYEKL. The CDR3 is CASSHSTTLTGMEVYEQYF. The CDR3 DNA reads TGCGCCAGCAGCCATTCTACTACATTGACAGGCATGGAGGTGTACGAGCAGTACTTC.

The table lists this clonotype with a few counts. V gene TRBV9 combines with J gene TRBJ1-1, with a possible D match to TRBD1 (5 bases). The V gene's germline CDR1 is SGDLS and CDR2 YYNGEE. The CDR3 is made up of 13 amino acids. Trimming left V 3 bases short and J 3 bases short, with 9 bases between. CDR3 sequence reads: CASSATVDTEAFF. CDR3 DNA: TGTGCCAGCAGCGCGACAGTTGACACTGAAGCTTTCTTT.

In this sample, this clonotype turned up once. The V gene is TRBV9, the J gene TRBJ1-4; 7 bases agree with TRBD1. Germline V gene lookup returns CDR1 SGDLS and CDR2 YYNGEE. The ends lost 4 bases at V and 2 bases at J; junction bases unmatched: 8. This CDR3 has 16 residues. CDR3 residues: CASSLYSGQTNEKLFF. CDR3 bases: TGTGCCAGCAGCCTCTATTCGGGACAGACTAATGAAAAACTGTTTTTT. Looking up the rest from reference TRBV9 and TRBJ1-4 gives the full variable domain: DSGVTQTPKHLITATGQRVTLRCSPRSGDLSVYWYQQSLDQGLQFLIQYYNGEERAKGNILERFSAQQFPDLHSELNLSSLELGDSALYFCASSLYSGQTNEKLFFGSGTQLSVL.

The chain employs TRBV20-1 and TRBJ2-3; a weak D match, TRBD2 (7 bases). The CDR3 sequence is 14 residues long. CDR1 DFQATT and CDR2 SNEGSKA come from the germline V gene (reference sequence). V was clipped by 7 bases and J by 5 bases, with 19 bases between them. The CDR3 here is CSGSRGATVDTQYF. The CDR3 nucleotides read TGCAGTGGAAGCCGGGGGGCGACGGTAGATACGCAGTATTTT.

The genes are TRBV20-1 and TRBJ2-5; D perhaps matches TRBD2 (6 bases). CDR1 and CDR2 from the germline V gene are DFQATT and SNEGSKA (reference sequence). The CDR3 has 13 residues. V lost 6 bases and J 2 bases, leaving 13 bases between the germline ends. In DNA, the CDR3 is TGCAGTGCCCCCCTAGGGACTCAAGAGACCCAGTACTTC. Protein sequence: CSAPLGTQETQYF.

J is TRBJ2-7 and V is TRBV7-8; 11 positions agree with TRBD1. The ends lost 5 bases at V and 10 bases at J; junction bases unmatched: 22. This CDR3 region has 18 residues. Looked up from germline, CDR1 is SGHVS and CDR2 is FQNEAQ. Here the CDR3 DNA reads TGTGCCAGCAGCCACCCGGGACAGGGGGTCCCGGGAGGCGAGACACAGTACTTC. Protein sequence: CASSHPGQGVPGGETQYF. The whole variable domain, remainder taken from reference TRBV7-8 and TRBJ2-7, is GAGVSQSPRYKVAKRGQDVALRCDPISGHVSLFWYQQALGQGPEFLTYFQNEAQLDKSGLPSDRFFAERPEGSVSTLKIQRTQQEDSAVYLCASSHPGQGVPGGETQYFGPGTRLTVT.

This clonotype was detected only a few times. J is TRBJ2-1 and V is TRBV7-9; TRBD2 agrees at 12 bases. The germline V gene encodes CDR1 SEHNR and CDR2 FQNEAQ (reference sequence). V dropped 4 bases and J dropped 7; count of bases not matched to a gene: 8. The CDR3 is 16 amino acids. CDR3 in DNA: TGTGCCAGCAGCTCCGGACTAGCGGGATCCCCTAATGAGCAGTTCTTC. As protein: CASSSGLAGSPNEQFF.

The chain employs TRBV7-2 and TRBJ1-2, with 8 bases fitting TRBD1. This CDR3 contains 16 residues. The germline V gene encodes CDR1 SGHTA and CDR2 FQGNSA. The trim removed 2 bases at V and 2 bases at J, leaving 7 bases unmatched. The CDR3 reads CASSLPDRGLNYGYTF. The CDR3 region has the DNA TGTGCCAGCAGCTTACCAGACAGGGGATTGAACTATGGCTACACCTTC.

CDR3 bases: TGTGCCAGCAGTTTTGGTGGACATCGAGCGGGAGGCCGTAATGAGCAGTTCTTC. Its translation: CASSFGGHRAGGRNEQFF. The chain links TRBV12-3 or TRBV12-4 to TRBJ2-1; 9 nucleotides match TRBD2. This CDR3 has 18 residues. After removal of 3 bases from V and 7 bases from J, the junction contained 16 bases not matched to a gene.

This clonotype was counted many times. The V and J genes are TRBV6-2 or TRBV6-3 and TRBJ2-5; 7 nucleotides align to TRBD2. The CDR3 contains 14 residues. Trimming cost V 7 bases and J 1 base; bases outside gene matches: 6. The germline V gene has CDR1 MNHEY and CDR2 SVGEGT. CDR3 in DNA: TGTGCCAGCACCGAAGCGGGGACCCAAGAGACCCAGTACTTC. Its translation: CASTEAGTQETQYF.

This clonotype appeared many times. V gene TRBV12-3 or TRBV12-4 combines with J gene TRBJ2-3; TRBD2 might be the D (6 bases). This CDR3 region has 14 residues. V lost 3 bases and J lost 0, with 7 bases in between. DNA of the CDR3: TGTGCCAGCAGTTTCGGGGGAAGCACAGATACGCAGTATTTT. The encoded protein is CASSFGGSTDTQYF.

The V and J genes are TRBV15 and TRBJ2-2; unclear D gene. Germline loops: CDR1 LNHNV, CDR2 YYDKDF (reference sequence). The germline V and J ends were trimmed by 7 bases and 2 bases, with 11 bases remaining between them. This CDR3 region has 14 residues. CDR3 DNA: TGTGCCACCAAGAGCTCCGGCAACACCGGGGAGCTGTTTTTT. Translated: CATKSSGNTGELFF.

This clonotype was observed a handful of times. The rearrangement uses TRBV29-1 and TRBJ2-5; TRBD2 matches 9 bases. CDR3 length equals 13 residues. With 8 bases clipped from V and 0 bases from J, the junction kept 4 bases outside the gene matches. Germline V gene lookup returns CDR1 SQVTM and CDR2 ANQGSEA. The CDR3 bases are TGCAGCCTTAGCGGGGGAGACCAAGAGACCCAGTACTTC. Amino acids: CSLSGGDQETQYF.

This chain's CDR3 is CAIGPGQNYGYTF. The CDR3 nucleotides are TGTGCCATCGGTCCGGGACAGAACTATGGCTACACCTTC. This chain links TRBV10-3 with TRBJ1-2; 7 nucleotides align to TRBD1. This CDR3 is built from 13 residues. V shed 8 bases and J 2 bases; nucleotides not matched to a gene: 5. From germline, CDR1 is ENHRY and CDR2 SYGVKD.

The rearrangement links TRBV4-3 to TRBJ1-6; weak D call: TRBD1 (6 bases). V was trimmed by 0 bases and J by 7 bases, leaving 19 bases between them. The CDR3 contains 18 residues. Per the germline V gene, CDR1 is LGHNA and CDR2 is YSLEER. The chain's CDR3 is CASSQDKGGVLTNSPLHF. CDR3 coding DNA: TGCGCCAGCAGCCAAGATAAAGGGGGTGTACTCACAAATTCACCCCTCCACTTT.